This record looks at one TCR beta chain sequence and its context. Its antigen is undetermined. The CDR3 loop spans 16 amino acids. CDR1 SGDLS and CDR2 YYNGEE come from the germline V gene. V shed 0 bases and J shed 3 bases, with 13 bases lying between them. Splitting the CD4+ cells yielded a CD45RA+ naive subset and a CD45RA-negative memory subset. The data derive from a study of shared clonotypes between healthy human individuals. At the level of the study: CD4 naive and memory got three plates each, CD8 naive two, CD8 memory one.

Whole-study findings and limits: Estimated richness values were generally larger in naive subsets than in memory subsets.

This table comes from immunoSEQ multiplex PCR, and its TCRdb copy is limited to in-frame clones, with some not included. Of over a million clones listed, approximately 97% were seen once; the top ten hold approximately 1.1%. The rearrangement links TRBV9 to TRBJ2-1, with D unresolved. This clonotype was sampled from a man aged 30-40 years in good health. Sequenced material: naive CD4+ T cells sorted from blood. Noted subset: CD45RA+ positively selected. CDR3 sequence: CASSVGWAANYNEQFF. The CDR3 nucleotides are TGTGCCAGCAGCGTAGGATGGGCGGCCAACTACAATGAGCAGTTCTTC.